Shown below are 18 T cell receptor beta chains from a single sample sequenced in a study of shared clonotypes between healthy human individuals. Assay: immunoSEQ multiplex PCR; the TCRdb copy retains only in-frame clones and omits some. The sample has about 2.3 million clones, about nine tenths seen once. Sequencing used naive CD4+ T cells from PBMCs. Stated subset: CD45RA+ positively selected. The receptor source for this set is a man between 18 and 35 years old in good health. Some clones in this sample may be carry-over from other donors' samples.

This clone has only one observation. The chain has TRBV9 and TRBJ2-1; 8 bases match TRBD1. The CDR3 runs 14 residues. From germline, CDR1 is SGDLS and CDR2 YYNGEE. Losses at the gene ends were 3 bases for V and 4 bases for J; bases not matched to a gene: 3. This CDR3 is CASSATGEYNEQFF. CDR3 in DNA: TGTGCCAGCAGCGCGACAGGGGAGTACAATGAGCAGTTCTTC. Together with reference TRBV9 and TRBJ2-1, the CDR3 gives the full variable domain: DSGVTQTPKHLITATGQRVTLRCSPRSGDLSVYWYQQSLDQGLQFLIQYYNGEERAKGNILERFSAQQFPDLHSELNLSSLELGDSALYFCASSATGEYNEQFFGPGTRLTVL.

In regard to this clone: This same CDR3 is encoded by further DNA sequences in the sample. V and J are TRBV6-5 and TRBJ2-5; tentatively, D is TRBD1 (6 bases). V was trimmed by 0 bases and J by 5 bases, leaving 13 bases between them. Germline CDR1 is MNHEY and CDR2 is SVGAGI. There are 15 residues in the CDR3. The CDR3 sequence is CASSYSPGERETQYF. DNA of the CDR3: TGTGCCAGCAGTTACTCCCCAGGGGAGCGGGAGACCCAGTACTTC.

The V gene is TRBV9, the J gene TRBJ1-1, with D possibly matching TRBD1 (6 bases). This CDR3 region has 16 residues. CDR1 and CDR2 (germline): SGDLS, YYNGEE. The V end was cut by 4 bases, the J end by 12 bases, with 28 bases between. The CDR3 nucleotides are TGTGCCAGCAGCACCAACCCGGACAACAAGGGGGGGTTGCCTTTCTTT. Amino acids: CASSTNPDNKGGLPFF. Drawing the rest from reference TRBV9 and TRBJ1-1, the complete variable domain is DSGVTQTPKHLITATGQRVTLRCSPRSGDLSVYWYQQSLDQGLQFLIQYYNGEERAKGNILERFSAQQFPDLHSELNLSSLELGDSALYFCASSTNPDNKGGLPFFGQGTRLTVV.

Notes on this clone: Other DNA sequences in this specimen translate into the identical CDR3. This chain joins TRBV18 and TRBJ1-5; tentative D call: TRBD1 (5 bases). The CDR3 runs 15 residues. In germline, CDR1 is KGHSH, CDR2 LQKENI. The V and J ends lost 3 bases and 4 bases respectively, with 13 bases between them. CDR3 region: CASSPTGGTNQPQHF. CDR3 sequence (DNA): TGTGCCAGCTCACCCACCGGGGGTACGAATCAGCCCCAGCATTTT.

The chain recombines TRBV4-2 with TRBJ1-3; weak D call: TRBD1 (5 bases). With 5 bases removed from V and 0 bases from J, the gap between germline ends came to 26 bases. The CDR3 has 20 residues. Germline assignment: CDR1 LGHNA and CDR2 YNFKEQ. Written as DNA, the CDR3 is TGTGCCAGCAGCTACATCGGGAGGGGCCCTTATAGGGGCTCTGGAAACACCATATATTTT. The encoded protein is CASSYIGRGPYRGSGNTIYF.

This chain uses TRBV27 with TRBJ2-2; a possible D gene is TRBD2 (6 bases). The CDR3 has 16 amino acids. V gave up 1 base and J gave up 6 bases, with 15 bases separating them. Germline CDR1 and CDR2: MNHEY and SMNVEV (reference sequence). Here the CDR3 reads CASSLYYTGLPGELFF. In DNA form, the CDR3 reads TGTGCCAGCAGTTTATATTATACGGGACTGCCCGGGGAGCTGTTTTTT.

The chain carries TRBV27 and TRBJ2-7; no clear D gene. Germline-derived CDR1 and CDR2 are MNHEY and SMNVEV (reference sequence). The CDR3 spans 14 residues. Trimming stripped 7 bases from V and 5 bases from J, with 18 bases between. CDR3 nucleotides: TGTGCCAGCATGACCGGGCCGTACACCCACGAGCAGTACTTC. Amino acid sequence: CASMTGPYTHEQYF.

This CDR3 is CASSRVQTGDYSNQPQHF. The CDR3 nucleotides are TGTGCCAGCAGCCGGGTACAGACAGGGGATTATAGCAATCAGCCCCAGCATTTT. This sequence joins TRBV4-2 and TRBJ1-5; 8 positions agree with TRBD1. The CDR3 runs to 18 residues. Germline lookup yields CDR1 LGHNA and CDR2 YNFKEQ. Losses at the gene ends were 4 bases for V and 0 bases for J; bases not matched to a gene: 11.

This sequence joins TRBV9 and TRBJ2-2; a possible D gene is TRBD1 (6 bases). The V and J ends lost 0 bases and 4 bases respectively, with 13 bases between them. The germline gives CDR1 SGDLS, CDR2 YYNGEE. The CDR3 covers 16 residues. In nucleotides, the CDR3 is TGTGCCAGCAGCGTAGTCAAGGGGGTAGGCACCGGGGAGCTGTTTTTT. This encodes CASSVVKGVGTGELFF.

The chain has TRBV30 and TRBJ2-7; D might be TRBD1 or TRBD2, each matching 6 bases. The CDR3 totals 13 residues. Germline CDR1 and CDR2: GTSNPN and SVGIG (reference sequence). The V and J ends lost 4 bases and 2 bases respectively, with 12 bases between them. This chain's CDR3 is CAWNYGGPYEQYF. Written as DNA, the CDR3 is TGTGCCTGGAACTACGGGGGCCCCTACGAGCAGTACTTC.

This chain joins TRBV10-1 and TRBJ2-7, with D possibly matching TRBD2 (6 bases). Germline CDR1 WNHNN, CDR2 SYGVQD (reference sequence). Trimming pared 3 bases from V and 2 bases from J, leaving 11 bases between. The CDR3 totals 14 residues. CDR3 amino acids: CASSDTGRTYEQYF. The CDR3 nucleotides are TGCGCCAGCAGTGACACGGGGAGGACCTACGAGCAGTACTTC.

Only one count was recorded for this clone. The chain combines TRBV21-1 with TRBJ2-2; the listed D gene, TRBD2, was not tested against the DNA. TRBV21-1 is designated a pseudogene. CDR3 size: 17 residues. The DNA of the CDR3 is TGTGCCAGCAGCAAAAGACTAGCGGGAGTAGGGACCGGGGAGCTGTTTTTT. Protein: CASSKRLAGVGTGELFF.

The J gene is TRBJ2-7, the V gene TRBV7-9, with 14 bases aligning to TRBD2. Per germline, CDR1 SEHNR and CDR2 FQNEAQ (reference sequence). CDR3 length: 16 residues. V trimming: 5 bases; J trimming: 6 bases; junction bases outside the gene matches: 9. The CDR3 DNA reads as TGTGCCAGCAGCGGAACCGGGACTAGCGGGAGAGTCGAGCAGTACTTC. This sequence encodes CASSGTGTSGRVEQYF.

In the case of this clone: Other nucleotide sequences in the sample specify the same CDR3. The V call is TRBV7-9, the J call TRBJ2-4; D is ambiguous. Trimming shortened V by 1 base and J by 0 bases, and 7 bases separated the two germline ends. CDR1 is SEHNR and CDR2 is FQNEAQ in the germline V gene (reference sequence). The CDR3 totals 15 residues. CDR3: CASSLDRLAKNIQYF. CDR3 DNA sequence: TGTGCCAGCAGCTTAGACCGGCTAGCCAAAAACATTCAGTACTTC. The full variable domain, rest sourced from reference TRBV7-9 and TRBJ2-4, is DTGVSQNPRHKITKRGQNVTFRCDPISEHNRLYWYRQTLGQGPEFLTYFQNEAQLEKSRLLSDRFSAERPKGSFSTLEIQRTEQGDSAMYLCASSLDRLAKNIQYFGAGTRLSVL.

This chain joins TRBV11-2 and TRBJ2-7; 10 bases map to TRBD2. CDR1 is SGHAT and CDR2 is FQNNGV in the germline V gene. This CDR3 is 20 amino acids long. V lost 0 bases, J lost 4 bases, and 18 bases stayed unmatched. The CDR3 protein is CASSLEGGSGRWSLEYEQYF. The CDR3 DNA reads TGTGCCAGCAGCTTAGAGGGTGGTAGCGGGAGGTGGAGTCTAGAGTACGAGCAGTACTTC. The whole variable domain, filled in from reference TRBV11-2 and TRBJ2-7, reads EAGVAQSPRYKIIEKRQSVAFWCNPISGHATLYWYQQILGQGPKLLIQFQNNGVVDDSQLPKDRFSAERLKGVDSTLKIQPAKLEDSAVYLCASSLEGGSGRWSLEYEQYFGPGTRLTVT.

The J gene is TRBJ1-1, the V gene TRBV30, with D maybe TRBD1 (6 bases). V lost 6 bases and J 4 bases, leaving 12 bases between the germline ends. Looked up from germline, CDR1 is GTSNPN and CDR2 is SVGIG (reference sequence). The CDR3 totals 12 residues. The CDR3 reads CACRGRGTEAFF. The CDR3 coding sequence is TGTGCCTGCAGGGGTAGGGGCACTGAAGCTTTCTTT.

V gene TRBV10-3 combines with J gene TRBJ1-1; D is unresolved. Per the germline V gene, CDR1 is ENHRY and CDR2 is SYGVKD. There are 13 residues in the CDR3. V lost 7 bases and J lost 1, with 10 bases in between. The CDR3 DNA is TGTGCCATCATGAGAGAGTCGAACACTGAAGCTTTCTTT. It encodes CAIMRESNTEAFF.

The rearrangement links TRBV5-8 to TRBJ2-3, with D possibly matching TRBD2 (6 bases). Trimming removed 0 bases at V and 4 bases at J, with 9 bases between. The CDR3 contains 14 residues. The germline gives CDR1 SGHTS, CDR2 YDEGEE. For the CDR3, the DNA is TGTGCCAGCAGCTTGGGGAGGGGCCCAGATACGCAGTATTTT. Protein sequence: CASSLGRGPDTQYF.